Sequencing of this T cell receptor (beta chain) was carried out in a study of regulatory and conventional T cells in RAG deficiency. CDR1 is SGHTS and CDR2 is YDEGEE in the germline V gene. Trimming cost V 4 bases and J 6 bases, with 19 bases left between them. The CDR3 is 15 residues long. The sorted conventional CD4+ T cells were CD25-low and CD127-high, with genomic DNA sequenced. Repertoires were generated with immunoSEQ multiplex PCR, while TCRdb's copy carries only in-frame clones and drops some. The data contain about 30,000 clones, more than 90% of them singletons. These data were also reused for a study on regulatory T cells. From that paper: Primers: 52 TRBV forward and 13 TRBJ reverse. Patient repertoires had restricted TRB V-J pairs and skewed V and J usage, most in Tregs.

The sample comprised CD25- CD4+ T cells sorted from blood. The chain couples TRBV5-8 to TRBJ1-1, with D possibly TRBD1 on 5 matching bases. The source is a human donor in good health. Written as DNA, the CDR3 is TGTGCCAGCAGCCCGACTGGCGGGGGGAGGGCTGAAGCTTTCTTT. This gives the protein CASSPTGGGRAEAFF.